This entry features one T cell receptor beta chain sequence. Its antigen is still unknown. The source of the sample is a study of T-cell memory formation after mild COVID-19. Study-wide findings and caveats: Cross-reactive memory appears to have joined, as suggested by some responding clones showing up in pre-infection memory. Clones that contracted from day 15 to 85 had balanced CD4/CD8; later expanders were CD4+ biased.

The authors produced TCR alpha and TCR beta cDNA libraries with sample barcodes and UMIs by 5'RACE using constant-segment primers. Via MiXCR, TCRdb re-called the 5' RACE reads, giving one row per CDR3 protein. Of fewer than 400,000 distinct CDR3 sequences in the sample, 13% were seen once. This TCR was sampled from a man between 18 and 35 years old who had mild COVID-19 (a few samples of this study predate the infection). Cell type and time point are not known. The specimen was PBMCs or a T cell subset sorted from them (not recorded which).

In DNA, the CDR3 is TGTGCCAGCAGCGTAAGGACAGGGGGAGGCGAAAAACTGTTTTTT. Its protein product is CASSVRTGGGEKLFF. The chain carries TRBV7-9 and TRBJ1-4, with 10 nucleotides matching TRBD1. The V gene end was trimmed by 5 bases and the J gene end by 8 bases; junction bases not matched to a gene: 8. The CDR3 is 15 amino acids. In germline, CDR1 is SEHNR, CDR2 FQNEAQ (reference sequence).